This is a list of T cell receptor beta chains from one sample in a study of blood T cell repertoires in COVID-19. The table came from immunoSEQ multiplex PCR; TCRdb's copy has only in-frame clones and leaves some out. Among approximately 240,000 clones listed, approximately 81% were seen once. Sequencing used peripheral blood. The receptors derive from a woman aged 80 or over with active or convalescent COVID-19. CDR3s include the opening cysteine and the closing phenylalanine or tryptophan. The D gene is left open where the match is weak. Where a row states a size, it is once, few, many or the class of an expanded clone; other rows omit it.

cdr3_nt cdr3_aa v_call clone_size j_call d_call
TGTGCCAGCAGCTTAAGACAGGCTCTTGAGCAGTACTTC CASSLRQALEQYF TRBV7-8 . TRBJ2-7 .
TGTGCCAGCAGCCAATTTGGGCCGAATAGCAATCAGCCCCAGCATTTT CASSQFGPNSNQPQHF TRBV3-1/TRBV3-2 . TRBJ1-5 .
TGTGCCAGCAGTCCATCAGGACTAGCGGGGGGCATAGGTACGCAGTATTTT CASSPSGLAGGIGTQYF TRBV11-3 . TRBJ2-3 TRBD2
TGTGCCACTGACAGGGGGTATCAGCCCCAGCATTTT CATDRGYQPQHF TRBV6-5 . TRBJ1-5 TRBD1
TGTGCCAGTAGCCTTAGCGGGGGGGCGTACAATGAGCAGTTCTTC CASSLSGGAYNEQFF TRBV19 . TRBJ2-1 TRBD2
TGTGCCAGCAGCGTAGGACAGGGGGTAAATCAGCCCCAGCATTTT CASSVGQGVNQPQHF TRBV9 . TRBJ1-5 TRBD1
TGTGCCAGCAGCGTAGGAGTGACTAGCGGGGGGCGAAAGAACCAAGAGACCCAGTACTTC CASSVGVTSGGRKNQETQYF TRBV9 . TRBJ2-5 TRBD2
TGTGCCAGCAGCAGGGACAGGGGAATGCAAGAGACCCAGTACTTC CASSRDRGMQETQYF TRBV27 . TRBJ2-5 TRBD1
TGTGCCAGCAGCCATAATTGGGGCGTAAACTATGGCTACACCTTC CASSHNWGVNYGYTF TRBV3-1/TRBV3-2 . TRBJ1-2 .
TGTGCCAGCAGCGTAGACAGGGAGTCTGGGGCCAACGTCCTGACTTTC CASSVDRESGANVLTF TRBV9 . TRBJ2-6 .
TGTGCCAGCGGACAACCTCGAGGACAGGGGGCCGGTGGCTACACCTTC CASGQPRGQGAGGYTF TRBV6-6 . TRBJ1-2 TRBD1
TGTGCCAGCAGTGGACAGAAAAACTATGGCTACACCTTC CASSGQKNYGYTF TRBV27 . TRBJ1-2 .
TGTGCCAGCAGCGTAGCGGGTAACTCTGGGGCCAACGTCCTGACTTTC CASSVAGNSGANVLTF TRBV9 few TRBJ2-6 .
TGTGCCAGCAGTGAAACAGGTCGGAGCAATCAGCCCCAGCATTTT CASSETGRSNQPQHF TRBV2 once TRBJ1-5 .
TGTGCCTGGAGTGTGACAGGGGGCTATGGCTACACCTTC CAWSVTGGYGYTF TRBV30 few TRBJ1-2 TRBD1
TGCAGCGACCGACAGGGTGGGGAGACCCAGTACTTC CSDRQGGETQYF TRBV29-1 . TRBJ2-5 TRBD1
TGTGCCAGCAGAACCTTACAGGGGCAAACCGGGGAGCTGTTTTTT CASRTLQGQTGELFF TRBV7-2 . TRBJ2-2 TRBD1
TGTGCCAGCAGTGCTATGAACACTGAAGCTTTCTTT CASSAMNTEAFF TRBV2 . TRBJ1-1 .
TGTGCCAGCAGTCATTCAGACACAGATACGCAGTATTTT CASSHSDTDTQYF TRBV25-1 . TRBJ2-3 .
TGTGCCAGTAGTATAGATCTTCAGCCCCAGCATTTT CASSIDLQPQHF TRBV19 few TRBJ1-5 .
TGTGCCAGCAGTCCAGGGGGCTCCTACAATGAGCAGTTCTTC CASSPGGSYNEQFF TRBV7-7 . TRBJ2-1 TRBD1
TGTGCCAGCAGCTTAGGGGACAGCAAAGCTTTCTTT CASSLGDSKAFF TRBV11-3 . TRBJ1-1 TRBD1
TGTGCTAGTGGGACCAGGGGACAGGGCGCACAGCCCCAGCATTTT CASGTRGQGAQPQHF TRBV12-5 . TRBJ1-5 TRBD1
TGTGCCAGCACAAAAGGTTTCGGACTAGCGGGAGTAAGCTACAATGAGCAGTTCTTC CASTKGFGLAGVSYNEQFF TRBV28 few TRBJ2-1 TRBD2
TGTGCCAGCCAGGGGGTTGGGTACGAGCAGTACTTC CASQGVGYEQYF TRBV5-4 . TRBJ2-7 TRBD1
TGTGCCAGCAGCTTAGCGGGACAGGGAAACGCAGATACGCAGTATTTT CASSLAGQGNADTQYF TRBV7-9 . TRBJ2-3 TRBD1
TGTGCCAGCTCACCACCGGGGAGCGCGGGTTTAAACATTCAGTACTTC CASSPPGSAGLNIQYF TRBV18 . TRBJ2-4 .
TGTGCCAGCAGCCCTACTAGCGACCCAATCTACGAGCAGTACTTC CASSPTSDPIYEQYF TRBV5-4 . TRBJ2-7 TRBD2
TGTGCCAGTAGTATACGGGGGGTCCCGAACACTGAAGCTTTCTTT CASSIRGVPNTEAFF TRBV19 . TRBJ1-1 .
TGTGCCAGCAGTGAGTTCCGGGGGAACACTGAAGCTTTCTTT CASSEFRGNTEAFF TRBV2 . TRBJ1-1 .
TGTGCCAGAAGCTTGGGACAGGGGGCGCCGATTCATAATTCACCCCTCCACTTT CARSLGQGAPIHNSPLHF TRBV5-3 once TRBJ1-6 TRBD1
TGTGCCAGCAGCCAAACTAGCGGCTCCTACGAGCAGTACTTC CASSQTSGSYEQYF TRBV27 . TRBJ2-7 TRBD2
TGTGCCAGCAGCCCAATGACACAGGGATACGGCTACACCTTC CASSPMTQGYGYTF TRBV9 . TRBJ1-2 .
TGCGCCAGCAGCTTGGGACAGGGCGGTAGCAATCAGCCCCAGCATTTT CASSLGQGGSNQPQHF TRBV5-1 . TRBJ1-5 TRBD1
TGTGCCAGCAGCTTAGGAGACAGCAACTTTAACTATGGCTACACCTTC CASSLGDSNFNYGYTF TRBV7-8 . TRBJ1-2 .
TGTGCCAGCAGCGTAGCTGGTCTAGCGGGAGCCGGCGGGGAGCTGTTTTTT CASSVAGLAGAGGELFF TRBV9 . TRBJ2-2 TRBD2
TGTGCCAGCAGCCAAGCCCCGGGGGAGACCCAGTACTTC CASSQAPGETQYF TRBV3-1/TRBV3-2 . TRBJ2-5 .
TGCGCCAGCAGCTTTAAGGGGGATGGCTACACCTTC CASSFKGDGYTF TRBV5-1 . TRBJ1-2 .
TGCGCCAGCAGCCCGGGACTAGCGGATTACAATGAGCAGTTCTTC CASSPGLADYNEQFF TRBV5-1 . TRBJ2-1 TRBD2
TGTGCCAGCAGTGTCCCCCCGGGTTGGGGCGGGAGTGGTGATACGCAGTATTTT CASSVPPGWGGSGDTQYF TRBV2 few TRBJ2-3 TRBD2